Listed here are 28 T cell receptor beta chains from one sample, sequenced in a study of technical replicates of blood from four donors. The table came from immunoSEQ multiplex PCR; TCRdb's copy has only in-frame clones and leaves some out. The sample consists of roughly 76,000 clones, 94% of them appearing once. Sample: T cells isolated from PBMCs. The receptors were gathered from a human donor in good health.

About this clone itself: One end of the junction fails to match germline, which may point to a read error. The CDR3 spells CSVQDRAYGYTF. CDR3 nucleotide sequence: TGCAGCGTTCAAGACAGGGCCTATGGCTACACCTTC. V gene TRBV29-1 combines with J gene TRBJ1-2; 7 nucleotides match TRBD1. The CDR3 is 12 residues long. Germline V CDR1 and CDR2: SQVTM, ANQGSEA.

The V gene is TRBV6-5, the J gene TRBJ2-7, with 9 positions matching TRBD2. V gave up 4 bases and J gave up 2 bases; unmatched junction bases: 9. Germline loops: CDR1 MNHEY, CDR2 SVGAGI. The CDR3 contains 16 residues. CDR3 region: CASSSAWLAGTYEQYF. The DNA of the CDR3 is TGTGCCAGCAGTTCTGCCTGGCTAGCGGGAACCTACGAGCAGTACTTC.

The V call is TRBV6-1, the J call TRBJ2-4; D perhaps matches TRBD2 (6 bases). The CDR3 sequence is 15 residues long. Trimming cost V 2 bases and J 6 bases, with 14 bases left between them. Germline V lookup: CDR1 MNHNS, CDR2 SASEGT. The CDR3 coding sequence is TGTGCCAGCAGTGAACCGGGCGGGGCGGGAAACATTCAGTACTTC. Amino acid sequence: CASSEPGGAGNIQYF.

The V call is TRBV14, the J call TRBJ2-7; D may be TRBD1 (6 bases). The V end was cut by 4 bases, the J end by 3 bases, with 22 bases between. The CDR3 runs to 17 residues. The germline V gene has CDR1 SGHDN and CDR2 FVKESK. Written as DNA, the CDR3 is TGTGCCAGCAGCCCCAAGGAAGACAGGCGCCTCTTCTACGAGCAGTACTTC. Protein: CASSPKEDRRLFYEQYF. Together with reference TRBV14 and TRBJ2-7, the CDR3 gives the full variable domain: EAGVTQFPSHSVIEKGQTVTLRCDPISGHDNLYWYRRVMGKEIKFLLHFVKESKQDESGMPNNRFLAERTGGTYSTLKVQPAELEDSGVYFCASSPKEDRRLFYEQYFGPGTRLTVT.

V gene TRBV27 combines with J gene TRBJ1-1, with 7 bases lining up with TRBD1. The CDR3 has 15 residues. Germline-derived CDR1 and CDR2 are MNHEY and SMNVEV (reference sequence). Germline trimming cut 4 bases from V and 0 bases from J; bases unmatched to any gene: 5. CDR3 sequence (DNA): TGTGCCAGCAGTTATAAGGGACAGTTGAACACTGAAGCTTTCTTT. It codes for CASSYKGQLNTEAFF.

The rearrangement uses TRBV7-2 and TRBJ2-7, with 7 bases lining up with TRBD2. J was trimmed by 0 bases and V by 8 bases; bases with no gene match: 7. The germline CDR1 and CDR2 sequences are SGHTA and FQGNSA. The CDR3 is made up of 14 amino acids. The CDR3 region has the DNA TGTGCCAGCTTGGGGCGGGGGATCTCCTACGAGCAGTACTTC. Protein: CASLGRGISYEQYF.

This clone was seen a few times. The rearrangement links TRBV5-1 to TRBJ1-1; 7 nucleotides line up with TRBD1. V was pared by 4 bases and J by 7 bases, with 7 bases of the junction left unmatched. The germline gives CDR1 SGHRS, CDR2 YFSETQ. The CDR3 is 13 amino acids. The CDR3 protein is CASSHVRDSEAFF. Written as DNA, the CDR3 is TGCGCCAGCAGCCACGTCCGGGACAGTGAAGCTTTCTTT.

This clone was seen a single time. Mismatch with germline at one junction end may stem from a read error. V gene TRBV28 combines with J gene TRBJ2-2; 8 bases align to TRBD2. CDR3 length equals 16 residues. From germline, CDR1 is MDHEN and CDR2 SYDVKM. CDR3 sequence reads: CASILAGSGFTGELFF. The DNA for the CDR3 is TGTGCCAGCATTTTAGCGGGGAGCGGGTTTACCGGGGAGCTGTTTTTT.

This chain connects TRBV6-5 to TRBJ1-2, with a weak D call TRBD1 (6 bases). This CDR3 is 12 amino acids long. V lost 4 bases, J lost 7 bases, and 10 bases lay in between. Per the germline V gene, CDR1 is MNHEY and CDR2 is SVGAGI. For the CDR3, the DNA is TGTGCCAGCAGTTTGTCAGGGGCTGGCTACACCTTC. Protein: CASSLSGAGYTF.

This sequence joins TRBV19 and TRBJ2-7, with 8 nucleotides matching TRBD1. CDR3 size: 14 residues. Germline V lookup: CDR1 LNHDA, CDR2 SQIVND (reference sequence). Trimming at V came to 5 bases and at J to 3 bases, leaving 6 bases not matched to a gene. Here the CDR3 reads CASSAQGAFYEQYF. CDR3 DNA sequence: TGTGCCAGTAGTGCGCAGGGGGCCTTCTACGAGCAGTACTTC. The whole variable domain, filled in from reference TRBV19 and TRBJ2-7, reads DGGITQSPKYLFRKEGQNVTLSCEQNLNHDAMYWYRQDPGQGLRLIYYSQIVNDFQKGDIAEGYSVSREKKESFPLTVTSAQKNPTAFYLCASSAQGAFYEQYFGPGTRLTVT.

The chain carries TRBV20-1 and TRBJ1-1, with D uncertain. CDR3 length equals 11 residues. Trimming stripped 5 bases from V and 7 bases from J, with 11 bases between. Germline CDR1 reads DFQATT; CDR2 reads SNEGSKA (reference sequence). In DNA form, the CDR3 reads TGCAGTGCTCGCCAGGCAATTGAAGCTTTCTTT. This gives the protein CSARQAIEAFF.

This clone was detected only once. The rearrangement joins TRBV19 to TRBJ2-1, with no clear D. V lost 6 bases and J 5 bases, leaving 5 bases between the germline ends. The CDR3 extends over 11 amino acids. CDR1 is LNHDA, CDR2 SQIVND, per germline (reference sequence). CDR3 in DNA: TGTGCCAGTAGGGAGAACAATGAGCAGTTCTTC. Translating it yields CASRENNEQFF.

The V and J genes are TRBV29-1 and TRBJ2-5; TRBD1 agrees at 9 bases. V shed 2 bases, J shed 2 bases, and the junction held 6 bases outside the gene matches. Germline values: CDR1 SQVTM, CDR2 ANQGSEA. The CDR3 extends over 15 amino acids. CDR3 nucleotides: TGCAGCGTTGAATTTTGGGGACAGGGACAAGAGACCCAGTACTTC. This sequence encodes CSVEFWGQGQETQYF.

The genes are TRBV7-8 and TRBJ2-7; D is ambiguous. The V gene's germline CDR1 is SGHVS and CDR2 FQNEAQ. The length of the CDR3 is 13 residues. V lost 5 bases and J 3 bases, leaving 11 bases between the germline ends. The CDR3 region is CASSHRVGYEQYF. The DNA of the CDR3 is TGTGCCAGCAGCCACCGGGTGGGCTACGAGCAGTACTTC.

The CDR3 here is CASSMLQLGVDEKLFF. DNA for the CDR3: TGTGCCAGTAGTATGCTCCAGCTCGGGGTTGATGAAAAACTGTTTTTT. The chain couples TRBV19 to TRBJ1-4; the D is unclear. The CDR3 is made up of 16 amino acids. The germline V gene encodes CDR1 LNHDA and CDR2 SQIVND (reference sequence). V was pared by 3 bases and J by 6 bases, with 17 bases between.

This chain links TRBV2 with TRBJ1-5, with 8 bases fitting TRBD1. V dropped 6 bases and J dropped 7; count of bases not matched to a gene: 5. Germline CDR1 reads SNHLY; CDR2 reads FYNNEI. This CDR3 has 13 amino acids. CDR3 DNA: TGTGCCAGCAGCGGACAGGGCGGGCAGCCCCAGCATTTT. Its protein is CASSGQGGQPQHF.

The CDR3 here is CASSLWQGGDNEQFF. The CDR3 DNA follows: TGTGCCAGCAGCTTGTGGCAGGGGGGAGACAATGAGCAGTTCTTC. V gene TRBV5-4 combines with J gene TRBJ2-1; D possibly corresponds to TRBD1 (7 bases). V dropped 1 base and J dropped 5 bases, with 13 bases sitting between them. The CDR3 has 15 amino acids. Germline CDR1 and CDR2: SGHNT and YYREEE (reference sequence).

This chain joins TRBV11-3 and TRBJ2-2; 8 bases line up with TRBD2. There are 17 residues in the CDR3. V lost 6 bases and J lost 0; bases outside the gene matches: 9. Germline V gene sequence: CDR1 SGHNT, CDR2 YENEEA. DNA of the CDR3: TGTGCCAGCAGTCAACCCCGGGGGGGACCGAACACCGGGGAGCTGTTTTTT. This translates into CASSQPRGGPNTGELFF.

The CDR3 DNA follows: TGTGCCAGCAGAGGGCCGGGAGCGGAGACCCAGTACTTC. It encodes CASRGPGAETQYF. The chain uses TRBV28 and TRBJ2-5; the D gene is possibly TRBD2 (6 bases). V was pared by 6 bases and J by 5 bases, with 13 bases between. From germline, CDR1 is MDHEN and CDR2 SYDVKM. The CDR3 covers 13 residues.

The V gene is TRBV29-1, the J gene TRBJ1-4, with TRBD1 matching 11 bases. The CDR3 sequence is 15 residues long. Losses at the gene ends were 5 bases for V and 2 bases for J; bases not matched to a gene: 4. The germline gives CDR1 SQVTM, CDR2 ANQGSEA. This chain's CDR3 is CSVQDRGRTNEKLFF. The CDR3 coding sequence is TGCAGCGTTCAGGACAGGGGGCGGACTAATGAAAAACTGTTTTTT.

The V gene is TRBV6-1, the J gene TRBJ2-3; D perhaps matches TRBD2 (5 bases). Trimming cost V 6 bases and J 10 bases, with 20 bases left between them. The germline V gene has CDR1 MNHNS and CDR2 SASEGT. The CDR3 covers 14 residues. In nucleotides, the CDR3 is TGTGCCAGCAGCGCCGAGGGTTCCGGGCTCGCGCAGTATTTT. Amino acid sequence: CASSAEGSGLAQYF.

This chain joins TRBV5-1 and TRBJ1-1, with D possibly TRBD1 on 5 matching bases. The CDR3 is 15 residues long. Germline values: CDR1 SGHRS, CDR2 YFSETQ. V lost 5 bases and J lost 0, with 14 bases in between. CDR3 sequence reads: CASSPWTDMNTEAFF. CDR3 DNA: TGCGCCAGCAGTCCCTGGACGGACATGAACACTGAAGCTTTCTTT.

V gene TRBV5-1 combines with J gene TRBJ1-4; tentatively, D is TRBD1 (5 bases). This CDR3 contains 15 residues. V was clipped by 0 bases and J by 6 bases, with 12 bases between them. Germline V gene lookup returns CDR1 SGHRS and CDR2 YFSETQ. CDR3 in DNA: TGCGCCAGCAGCTTGGACGCGGGGGTGCATGAAAAACTGTTTTTT. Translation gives CASSLDAGVHEKLFF.

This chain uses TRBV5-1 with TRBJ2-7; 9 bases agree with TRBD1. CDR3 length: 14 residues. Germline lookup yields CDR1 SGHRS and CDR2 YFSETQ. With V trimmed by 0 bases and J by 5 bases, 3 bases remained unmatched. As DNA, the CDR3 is TGCGCCAGCAGCTTGGGGGACAGGGTGAACGAGCAGTACTTC. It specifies CASSLGDRVNEQYF.

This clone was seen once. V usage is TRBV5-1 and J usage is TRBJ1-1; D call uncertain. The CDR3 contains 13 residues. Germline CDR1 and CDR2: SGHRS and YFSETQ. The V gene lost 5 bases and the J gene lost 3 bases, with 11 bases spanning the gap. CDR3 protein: CASSPAGDTEAFF. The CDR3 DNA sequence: TGCGCCAGCAGTCCTGCCGGGGACACTGAAGCTTTCTTT.

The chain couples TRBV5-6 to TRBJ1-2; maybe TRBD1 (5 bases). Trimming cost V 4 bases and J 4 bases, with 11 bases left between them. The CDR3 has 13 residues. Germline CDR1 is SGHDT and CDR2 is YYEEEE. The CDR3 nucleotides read TGTGCCAGCAGCCGGGGGGTGGGCTATGGCTACACCTTC. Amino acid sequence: CASSRGVGYGYTF.

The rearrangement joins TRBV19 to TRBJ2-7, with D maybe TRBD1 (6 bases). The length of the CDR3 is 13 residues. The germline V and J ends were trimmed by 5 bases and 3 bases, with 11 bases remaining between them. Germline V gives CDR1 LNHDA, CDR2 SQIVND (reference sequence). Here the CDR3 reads CASSATGNYEQYF. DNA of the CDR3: TGTGCCAGTAGTGCAACAGGGAACTACGAGCAGTACTTC.

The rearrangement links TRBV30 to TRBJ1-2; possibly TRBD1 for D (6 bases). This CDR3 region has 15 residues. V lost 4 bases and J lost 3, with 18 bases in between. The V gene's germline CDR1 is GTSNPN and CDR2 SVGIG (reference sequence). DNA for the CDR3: TGTGCCTGGATCCCTATAGGGGACACATACTATGGCTACACCTTC. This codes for CAWIPIGDTYYGYTF. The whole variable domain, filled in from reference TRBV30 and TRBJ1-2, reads SQTIHQWPATLVQPVGSPLSLECTVEGTSNPNLYWYRQAAGRGLQLLFYSVGIGQISSEVPQNLSASRPQDRQFILSSKKLLLSDSGFYLCAWIPIGDTYYGYTFGSGTRLTVV.